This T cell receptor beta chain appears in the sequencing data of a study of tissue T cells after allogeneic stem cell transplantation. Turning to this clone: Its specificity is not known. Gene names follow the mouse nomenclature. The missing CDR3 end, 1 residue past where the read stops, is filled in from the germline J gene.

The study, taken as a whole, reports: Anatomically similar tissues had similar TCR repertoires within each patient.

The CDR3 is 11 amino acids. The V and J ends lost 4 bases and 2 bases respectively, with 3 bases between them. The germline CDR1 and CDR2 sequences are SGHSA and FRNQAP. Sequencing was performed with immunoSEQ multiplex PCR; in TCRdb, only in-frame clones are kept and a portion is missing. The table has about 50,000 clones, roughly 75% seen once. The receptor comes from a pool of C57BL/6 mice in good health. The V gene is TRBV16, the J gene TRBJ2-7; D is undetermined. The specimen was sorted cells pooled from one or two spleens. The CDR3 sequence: CASSSPYEQYF. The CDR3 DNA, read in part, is TGTGCAAGCAGCTCCCCCTATGAACAGTAC.